Sequencing of this TCR beta chain was carried out in a study of chemoradiotherapy in HPV16-positive cancers. Study-wide background: A couple of HPV16-positive patients' cells yielded candidate HPV-specific clones and common motifs.

The V segment lost 4 bases and the J segment 8 bases; nucleotides outside the gene matches: 5. This CDR3 contains 13 residues. CDR1 and CDR2 from the germline V gene are SGHNT and YYREEE (reference sequence). This clone appeared a few times. What it binds is not known. General study points: Candidate HPV-specific clones and E7-related TCR motifs grew in tumor during treatment.

The method was immunoSEQ multiplex PCR; TCRdb's version includes in-frame clones alone and lacks a portion of them. The table records around 13,000 clones, 60% to 80% of them present only once. The TCR originated in a human donor with HPV-associated anogenital cancer. This material was obtained from a patient who underwent chemoradiotherapy. The rearrangement links TRBV5-4 to TRBJ1-4; 7 nucleotides match TRBD1. The CDR3 DNA reads as TGTGCCAGCAGCCAGGGGGTCGAAGAAAAACTGTTTTTT. Translated: CASSQGVEEKLFF.